The 22 T cell receptor beta chains reported below all come from one sample, sequenced in a study of T cells in women clearing cervical HPV infection. The table came from immunoSEQ multiplex PCR; TCRdb's copy has only in-frame clones and leaves some out. The listing contains about 20,000 clones. Material for sequencing was blood buffy coat. These receptors all come from a woman between 18 and 75 years old with a cervical HPV16 infection that either progressed to CIN3+ or cleared (not recorded which).

As concerns this clone: The read ends 3 residues before the CDR3 terminus; that terminus is restored from the germline J gene. This sequence joins TRBV20-1 and TRBJ2-5, with 7 positions matching TRBD2. The CDR3 has 13 amino acids. J lost 2 bases, V lost 5 bases, and 5 bases had no gene match. Per the germline V gene, CDR1 is DFQATT and CDR2 is SNEGSKA (reference sequence). The covered CDR3 bases are TGCAGTGCTCCACTAGCGAGTCAAGAGACC. Its translation: CSAPLASQET. The full CDR3 sequence reads CSAPLASQETQYF.

As concerns this clone: The CDR3 end lies 3 residues beyond the end of the read and is filled in from the germline J gene. The chain uses TRBV18 and TRBJ2-2, with TRBD1 matching over 9 bases. The V gene's germline CDR1 is KGHSH and CDR2 LQKENI. This CDR3 is built from 13 residues. CDR3: CASSQGQGEKLFF. Incomplete CDR3 DNA: TGTGCCAGCTCACAGGGACAGGGTGAAAAG.

The sequenced part of the CDR3 DNA is TGCAGTGCCCCAATCAGGGGTAGGAGATATTCACCC. Its translation: CSAPIRGRRYSP. The entire CDR3 protein reads CSAPIRGRRYSPLHF. The genes are TRBV20-1 and TRBJ1-6, with D perhaps matching TRBD1 (6 bases). The read terminates 3 residues before the CDR3 end, so the remaining end is supplied by the germline J gene. This CDR3 has 15 residues. V lost 6 bases to trimming and J lost 8 bases, with 20 bases between them. CDR1 DFQATT and CDR2 SNEGSKA come from the germline V gene (reference sequence).

Notes on this clone: The CDR3 end falls 3 residues outside the read, so it is completed with the germline J gene. V and J are TRBV7-3 and TRBJ2-4, with D possibly TRBD2 on 7 matching bases. The CDR3 consists of 15 residues. CDR1 is SGHTA, CDR2 FQGTGA, per germline. The CDR3 protein is CASSLGGGAEETQYF. CDR3 DNA (partial): TGTGCCAGCAGCCTAGGGGGAGGGGCGGAAGAGACT.

The DNA read from the CDR3 is TGTGCCTGGACTGAGGGCGTTGGTGAGACC. As protein: CAWTEGVGET. The entire CDR3 protein is CAWTEGVGETQYF. The chain carries TRBV30 and TRBJ2-5; a weak D match, TRBD2 (5 bases). Read sequence stops 3 residues before the CDR3 end, and the germline J gene provides the missing end. The CDR3 has 13 amino acids. V was cut by 4 bases and J by 5 bases, with 14 bases left in between. Germline V lookup: CDR1 GTSNPN, CDR2 SVGIG (reference sequence).

As regards this clone: The read finishes 3 residues shy of the CDR3 end, and the germline J gene is used to complete it. The chain joins TRBV9 to TRBJ2-1, with 12 bases aligning to TRBD2. Trimming at V came to 4 bases and at J to 3 bases, leaving 8 bases not matched to a gene. Germline V CDR1 and CDR2: SGDLS, YYNGEE. This CDR3 region has 17 residues. The CDR3 loop reads CASSPRLAGVFYNEQFF. The sequenced part of the CDR3 DNA is TGTGCCAGCAGCCCACGACTAGCGGGGGTTTTCTACAATGAG.

In regard to this clone: Sequencing ends 3 residues short of the CDR3 end; the germline J gene provides the rest. The chain couples TRBV7-7 to TRBJ2-5; 9 bases line up with TRBD2. V was clipped by 1 base and J by 1 base; unmatched bases: 4. Germline V gene sequence: CDR1 SSHAT, CDR2 FNYEAQ (reference sequence). The CDR3 contains 16 residues. CDR3 DNA, as far as it was read: TGTGCCAGCAGCTTAGGGGTAGCGGGGGCCCAAGAGACC. Its protein is CASSLGVAGAQET. The CDR3 in full is CASSLGVAGAQETQYF.

Concerning this clone: One junction end disagrees with the germline gene, perhaps due to a read error. The DNA ends 3 residues before the CDR3 does, and the rest of the CDR3 is filled in from the germline J gene. The chain carries TRBV4-2 and TRBJ2-7; 7 bases are shared with TRBD1. CDR3 length equals 15 residues. Germline loops: CDR1 LGHNA, CDR2 YNFKEQ. The DNA read from the CDR3 is TGCGCCAGCAGCCAACTGACAGGGCAGGCCTACGAG. As protein: CASSQLTGQAYE. In full, the CDR3 reads CASSQLTGQAYEQYF.

As for this clone: The CDR3 is cut off 3 residues early in the read; its end comes from the germline J gene. The V and J genes are TRBV20-1 and TRBJ2-5; D is possibly TRBD1 (6 bases). CDR1 DFQATT and CDR2 SNEGSKA come from the germline V gene (reference sequence). This CDR3 is built from 12 residues. Trimming cost V 6 bases and J 5 bases, with 13 bases left between them. The CDR3 region is CSASRGEETQYF. Partial CDR3 DNA: TGCAGTGCCAGCAGGGGTGAGGAGACC.

A word on this clone: The read ends 3 residues before the CDR3 terminus; that terminus is restored from the germline J gene. The chain joins TRBV7-9 to TRBJ2-4; 10 positions match TRBD1. The CDR3 has 15 residues. The germline gives CDR1 SEHNR, CDR2 FQNEAQ (reference sequence). This CDR3 reads CASSDDRGRFYGQYF. CDR3 bases read: TGTGCCAGCAGCGACGACAGGGGGCGTTTCTATGGT. The variable domain in full, with the rest retrieved from reference TRBV7-9 and TRBJ2-4, is DTGVSQNPRHKITKRGQNVTFRCDPISEHNRLYWYRQTLGQGPEFLTYFQNEAQLEKSRLLSDRFSAERPKGSFSTLEIQRTEQGDSAMYLCASSDDRGRFYGQYFGAGTRLSVL.

Partial CDR3 DNA: TGTGCCAGCAGTCAACCGTACCTCACAGGGGACGATACG. Residues: CASSQPYLTGDDT. The entire CDR3 protein is CASSQPYLTGDDTQYF. The chain carries TRBV28 and TRBJ2-3; 7 nucleotides line up with TRBD1. The DNA ends 3 residues before the CDR3 does, and the rest of the CDR3 is filled in from the germline J gene. Trimming took 5 bases from V and 6 from J; bases not matched to a gene: 14. CDR3 length: 16 residues. Germline V gene data show CDR1 as MDHEN and CDR2 as SYDVKM. Together with reference TRBV28 and TRBJ2-3, the CDR3 gives the full variable domain: DVKVTQSSRYLVKRTGEKVFLECVQDMDHENMFWYRQDPGLGLRLIYFSYDVKMKEKGDIPEGYSVSREKKERFSLILESASTNQTSMYLCASSQPYLTGDDTQYFGPGTRLTVL.

Worth noting for this clone: The read comes to an end 3 residues before the CDR3 does, leaving the germline J gene to fill in the end. The V and J genes are TRBV13 and TRBJ1-2; D possibly corresponds to TRBD1 (5 bases). CDR1 and CDR2 from the germline V gene are PRHDT and FYEKMQ (reference sequence). V dropped 1 base and J dropped 2 bases, with 8 bases sitting between them. The CDR3 loop spans 14 amino acids. CDR3 loop: CASSLEAGNYGYTF. CDR3 DNA, as far as it was read: TGTGCCAGCAGCTTAGAGGCAGGGAACTATGGC.

With respect to this clone: Sequencing ends 3 residues short of the CDR3 end; the germline J gene provides the rest. The chain couples TRBV28 to TRBJ1-5, with 7 bases identical to TRBD1. This CDR3 region has 17 residues. V trimming: 3 bases; J trimming: 2 bases; junction bases outside the gene matches: 10. CDR1 and CDR2 (germline): MDHEN, SYDVKM. This chain's CDR3 is CASSFRQGNIGNQPQHF. The covered CDR3 bases are TGTGCCAGCAGTTTTAGACAGGGAAATATCGGCAATCAGCCC.

To note about this clone: The read comes to an end 3 residues before the CDR3 does, leaving the germline J gene to fill in the end. J is TRBJ2-3 and V is TRBV13; D may be TRBD2 (6 bases). The CDR3 runs 13 residues. Germline lookup yields CDR1 PRHDT and CDR2 FYEKMQ (reference sequence). The CDR3 DNA, read in part, is TGTGCCAGCAGCCCCCTCGGGTGGGGGGCG. This sequence encodes CASSPLGWGA. The complete CDR3 sequence is CASSPLGWGAQYF.

Remarks on this clone: The junction shows a germline mismatch at one end, possibly a read error. The read ends 3 residues before the CDR3 terminus; that terminus is restored from the germline J gene. This sequence joins TRBV4-2 and TRBJ2-6, with 11 bases aligning to TRBD1. Germline CDR1 is LGHNA and CDR2 is YNFKEQ. CDR3 size: 17 residues. CDR3 sequence reads: CASSLGTGGSGANVLTF. The sequenced CDR3 bases are TGCGCCAGCAGCCTTGGGACAGGGGGCTCTGGGGCCAACGTC.

A note on this clone: The read falls 3 residues short of the CDR3 end, and the missing part is taken from the germline J gene. The V gene is TRBV7-9, the J gene TRBJ2-1, with D possibly being TRBD1 (6 bases). V was pared by 3 bases and J by 7 bases, with 16 bases between. In germline, CDR1 is SEHNR, CDR2 FQNEAQ (reference sequence). CDR3 length: 15 amino acids. The DNA read from the CDR3 is TGTGCCAGCAGCTTGGAAGGGGGTTTATTTAATGAG. Translation gives CASSLEGGLFNE. The whole CDR3 region reads CASSLEGGLFNEQFF.

The CDR3 reads CASSLERVSYGYTF. The DNA read from the CDR3 is TGTGCCAGCAGCTTAGAACGGGTTTCCTATGGC. The V and J genes are TRBV11-2 and TRBJ1-2, with D unresolved. The read halts 3 residues ahead of the CDR3 end, with the missing end drawn from the germline J gene. CDR3 length: 14 amino acids. Germline-derived CDR1 and CDR2 are SGHAT and FQNNGV. V dropped 0 bases and J dropped 4 bases, with 9 bases sitting between them.

Of note for this clone: From the germline J gene comes the end of the CDR3, since the read stops 3 residues before it. This chain joins TRBV29-1 and TRBJ2-7; perhaps TRBD1 as D (5 bases). CDR3 length equals 15 residues. Germline V gene data show CDR1 as SQVTM and CDR2 as ANQGSEA. Trimming stripped 0 bases from V and 3 bases from J, with 15 bases between. This chain's CDR3 is CSVEDPGRGFYEQYF. Partial CDR3 DNA: TGCAGCGTTGAAGACCCCGGAAGGGGATTCTACGAG.

As regards this clone: The read falls 3 residues short of the CDR3 end, and the missing part is taken from the germline J gene. The V gene is TRBV13, the J gene TRBJ2-3; 7 positions agree with TRBD2. J gave up 5 bases and V 3 bases, and 2 bases lay outside the gene matches. The CDR3 covers 13 residues. Germline assignment: CDR1 PRHDT and CDR2 FYEKMQ (reference sequence). The CDR3 loop is CASSFRGVDTQYF. CDR3 DNA, as far as it was read: TGTGCCAGCAGCTTTCGGGGGGTAGATACG.

According to its frequency, this clone is medium-sized. The sequence runs out 3 residues before the end of the CDR3; the remainder is reconstructed from the germline J gene. The J gene is TRBJ2-2, the V gene TRBV29-1, with 10 positions matching TRBD1. Germline V CDR1 and CDR2: SQVTM, ANQGSEA. The V gene end was trimmed by 5 bases and the J gene end by 3 bases; junction bases not matched to a gene: 3. The CDR3 covers 14 residues. CDR3 loop: CSVPGTGDTGELFF. Incomplete CDR3 DNA: TGCAGCGTTCCCGGGACAGGGGACACCGGGGAG.

Turning to this clone: The read falls 3 residues short of the CDR3 end, and the missing part is taken from the germline J gene. The gene calls are TRBV19 and TRBJ2-2, with no clear D. Germline V lookup: CDR1 LNHDA, CDR2 SQIVND (reference sequence). V was trimmed by 5 bases and J by 8 bases, leaving 12 bases between them. The CDR3 has 13 residues. The CDR3 loop reads CASSVLEAGELFF. The sequenced part of the CDR3 DNA is TGTGCCAGTAGTGTCCTAGAGGCTGGGGAG.

In terms of frequency, this clone is medium-sized. The missing CDR3 end, 3 residues past where the read stops, is filled in from the germline J gene. The chain couples TRBV2 to TRBJ2-7; D might be TRBD1 (5 bases). Trimming took off 3 bases at V and 2 bases at J, with 8 bases between the two ends. The germline V gene encodes CDR1 SNHLY and CDR2 FYNNEI. This CDR3 has 13 amino acids. The sequenced CDR3 bases are TGTGCCAGCAGTGACATGGACACCTACGAG. This sequence encodes CASSDMDTYE. The entire CDR3 sequence reads CASSDMDTYEQYF.